The sequence of this T cell receptor beta chain was determined in a study of cytomegalovirus exposure and HLA in healthy donors. In regard to this clone: Its antigen is not identified.

This CDR3 is 14 amino acids long. The germline gives CDR1 GTSNPN, CDR2 SVGIG (reference sequence). The V segment lost 2 bases and the J segment 5 bases; nucleotides outside the gene matches: 5. Study conclusions and caveats: Most TCRs appeared rarely, but some public TCRs recurred in many donors. Through in vitro validation, a few CMV-associated chains were shown to be specific for CMV antigens. High sensitivity and specificity were reportedly achieved when the classifier diagnosed cytomegalovirus status. TCR clusters originating in the first cohort tended to co-occur in the approximately 120 validation repertoires, according to a later analysis.

Only in-frame clones appear in the TCRdb table, and some are missing; sequencing was by immunoSEQ multiplex PCR. Altogether about 220,000 clones are present, about 89% being singletons, with the ten largest covering about 0.95%. What was sequenced was PBMCs. This sequence was found in a woman aged 18-30 years in good health and CMV-seronegative. The genes are TRBV30 and TRBJ2-5; 10 bases match TRBD1. CDR3 in amino acids: CAWSLGQGMETQYF. The CDR3 DNA reads as TGTGCCTGGAGTCTGGGACAGGGGATGGAGACCCAGTACTTC.